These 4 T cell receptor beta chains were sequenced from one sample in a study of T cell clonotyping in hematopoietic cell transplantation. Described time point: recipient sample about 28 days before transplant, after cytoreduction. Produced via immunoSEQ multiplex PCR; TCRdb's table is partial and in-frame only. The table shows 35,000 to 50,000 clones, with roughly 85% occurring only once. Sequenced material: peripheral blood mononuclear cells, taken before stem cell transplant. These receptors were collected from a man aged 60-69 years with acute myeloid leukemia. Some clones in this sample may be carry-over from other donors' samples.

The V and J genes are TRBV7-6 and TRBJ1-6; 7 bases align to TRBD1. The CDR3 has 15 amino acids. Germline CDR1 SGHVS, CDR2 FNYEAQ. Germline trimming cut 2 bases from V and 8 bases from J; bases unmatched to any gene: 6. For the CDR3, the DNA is TGTGCCAGCAGCTTAAGGGTAACAGGGGATTCACCCCTCCACTTT. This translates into CASSLRVTGDSPLHF.

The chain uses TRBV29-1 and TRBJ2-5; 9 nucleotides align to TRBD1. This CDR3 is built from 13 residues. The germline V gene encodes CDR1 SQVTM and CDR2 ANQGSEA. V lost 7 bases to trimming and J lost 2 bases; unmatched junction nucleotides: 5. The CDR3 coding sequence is TGCAGCGAAATCGGACAGGGGCAAGAGACCCAGTACTTC. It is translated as CSEIGQGQETQYF.

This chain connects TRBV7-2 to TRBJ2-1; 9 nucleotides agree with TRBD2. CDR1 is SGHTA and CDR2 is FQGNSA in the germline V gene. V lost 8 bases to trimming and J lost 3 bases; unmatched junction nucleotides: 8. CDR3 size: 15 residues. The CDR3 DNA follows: TGTGCCAGCGATAAGGGCGGGGGGGACTACAATGAGCAGTTCTTC. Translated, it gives CASDKGGGDYNEQFF. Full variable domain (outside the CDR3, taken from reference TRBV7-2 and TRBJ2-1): GAGVSQSPSNKVTEKGKDVELRCDPISGHTALYWYRQSLGQGLEFLIYFQGNSAPDKSGLPSDRFSAERTGGSVSTLTIQRTQQEDSAVYLCASDKGGGDYNEQFFGPGTRLTVL.

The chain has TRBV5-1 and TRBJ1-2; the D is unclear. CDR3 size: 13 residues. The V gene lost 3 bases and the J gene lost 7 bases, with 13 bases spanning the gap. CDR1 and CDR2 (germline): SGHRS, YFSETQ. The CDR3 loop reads CASSSRPSGGYTF. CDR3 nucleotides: TGCGCCAGCAGCTCCAGACCCTCCGGTGGCTACACCTTC.